The present T cell receptor (beta chain) was sequenced within a study of cytomegalovirus exposure and HLA in healthy donors. Amplification used 60 Vbeta primers and 13 Jbeta primers. Method: immunoSEQ multiplex PCR; TCRdb's copy keeps in-frame clones and lacks some. Of approximately 110,000 clones in the sample, 74% are singletons; the top ten hold approximately 2.5%. The CDR3 covers 17 residues. Germline V gene lookup returns CDR1 LGHNA and CDR2 YNFKEQ. Trimming cost V 0 bases and J 4 bases; bases outside gene matches: 10. In regard to this clone: What it binds is unknown.

While unrecorded immune exposures were likely, the donors were nominally healthy when sampled. Study-wide results and limits: Researchers counted around 170 TCR beta chains as cytomegalovirus-associated.

The TCR originated in a man in his fifties in good health and CMV-seropositive. Sequencing was carried out using PBMCs. This chain links TRBV4-2 with TRBJ2-3; 7 bases agree with TRBD2. The CDR3 region is CASSQEIARESPDTQYF. DNA for the CDR3: TGTGCCAGCAGCCAAGAGATAGCGCGGGAGTCCCCAGATACGCAGTATTTT.